These T cell receptor beta chains were read from a single sample in a study of tumor-infiltrating lymphocytes in primary liver carcinoma. TCRdb itself ran the multiplex PCR reads through MiXCR, one entry per CDR3 protein. This sample carries almost 200,000 distinct CDR3 sequences, 65% of them seen once, and the ten largest clones take approximately 6.6%. The sequenced sample consisted of peripheral blood. These receptors were taken from a woman aged 55 to 70 with primary liver carcinoma and hepatitis B virus infection. The CDR3 runs from the conserved cysteine through the conserved F or W.

v_call cdr3_aa
TRBV11-2 CATSLGSGTGELFF
TRBV11-2 CSSSYGGRTSGSEQYF
TRBV7-9 CACSLGGKAYNEQFF
TRBV4-1 CASSQGIIYEQYF
TRBV11-1 CASSLGKRSEASF
TRBV11-2 CAGSLGFRREAQRTQYF
TRBV11-2 CPSSLSGPYNSPLHF
TRBV11-3 CAGSLGDRAAEETQYF
TRBV5-4 CASSSHGGGQPQHF
TRBV11-2 CASSFGARANNGQFF
TRBV29-1 CSVRTGNSYNSPLHF
TRBV11-2 CASSSMDRGVTYNEQFF
TRBV19 CASSPPGLVLDNEQFF
TRBV29-1 CSAEGGRAYNEEFF
TRBV11-2 CVSSLGHGFGGETQYF
TRBV6-6 CASSSPANTGELFF
TRBV6-2/TRBV6-3 CASSYGTVYEQYF
TRBV11-2 CASSLGWHLLGDGQFF
TRBV7-9 CTSSLRNTEAFF
TRBV5-4 CASSVDLQQETQYF
TRBV11-3 CASSLGPSPPYKQYF
TRBV6-5 CASSATIGLTGATDTQYF
TRBV11-2 CASSLTGRAGTGELFF
TRBV4-1 CASSPSGGTTGELFF
TRBV4-1 CASSDGTDPSARREQFF
TRBV11-2 CASSLDGTGVTDRQYF
TRBV7-9 CASRLGASGSQETQYF
TRBV28 CASSLPVRGGETQYF
TRBV6-1 CASSELVGWNTDTQYF
TRBV6-1 CASSRTGAGGTSYEKYF
TRBV28 CASSQGNQETQYF
TRBV6-5 CASSYSIPTDTQYF
TRBV5-6 CASSTPDRKAFF
TRBV6-4 CASSEDSTRSEAFF
TRBV6-5 CTSGYSWDGPEAFF
TRBV11-3 CASSLGGLLKGDQYF
TRBV6-1 CASGAVAGGGYTF
TRBV6-5 CARLPEQGSNEQYF
TRBV1 CTSSQDRLLHEQYF
TRBV12-3/TRBV12-4 CANSTQCRAVYGYTF
TRBV12-3/TRBV12-4 CASSFNRNYGYTF
TRBV6-2/TRBV6-3 CASSTTQIAGVADAQYF
TRBV23-1 CASSQFQREGPLHTDTQYF
TRBV11-2 CASSLSPRTGSGNTIYF
TRBV11-2 CTSSSGFHSNQPQHF
TRBV5-4 CASSPTTGPPYEQYF
TRBV11-2 CASSPYVRSSSYEQYF
TRBV4-1 CASSQDPRRALYTEALF
TRBV5-1 CASSLDGWKSSYEQYF